These 16 T cell receptor beta chains were sequenced from one sample in a study of T cell responses to AZD1222 COVID-19 vaccine. The data were produced by immunoSEQ multiplex PCR, yet TCRdb's version contains in-frame clones alone and is incomplete. The table includes some 150,000 clones, about 91% detected once. The sequences come from peripheral blood, collected on day 0 of MenACWY control vaccination. The receptors originated from an adult in good health.

The rearrangement uses TRBV14 and TRBJ2-7; the match to TRBD1 covers 7 bases. The CDR3 totals 16 residues. With V trimmed by 5 bases and J by 4 bases, 14 bases remained unmatched. Germline CDR1 and CDR2: SGHDN and FVKESK. CDR3 sequence: CASSRHAGTVSYEQYF. For the CDR3, the DNA is TGTGCCAGCAGCAGACACGCCGGGACAGTAAGTTACGAGCAGTACTTC. The variable domain in full, completed from reference TRBV14 and TRBJ2-7, reads EAGVTQFPSHSVIEKGQTVTLRCDPISGHDNLYWYRRVMGKEIKFLLHFVKESKQDESGMPNNRFLAERTGGTYSTLKVQPAELEDSGVYFCASSRHAGTVSYEQYFGPGTRLTVT.

This clone was detected only once. The J gene is TRBJ2-3, the V gene TRBV29-1, with 9 bases matching TRBD2. This CDR3 spans 16 amino acids. CDR1 SQVTM and CDR2 ANQGSEA come from the germline V gene. V gave up 7 bases and J gave up 4 bases; unmatched junction bases: 15. The chain's CDR3 is CSGRGLAGNTADTQYF. CDR3 nucleotides: TGCAGCGGGCGGGGACTAGCAGGGAACACAGCAGATACGCAGTATTTT.

The chain carries TRBV7-9 and TRBJ2-5; perhaps TRBD1 as D (6 bases). CDR3 size: 15 residues. V lost 5 bases, J lost 4 bases, and 17 bases lay in between. CDR1 and CDR2 (germline): SEHNR, FQNEAQ (reference sequence). The CDR3 region has the DNA TGTGCCAGCAGCCAGGGGATGATGCAACGAGAGACCCAGTACTTC. This gives the protein CASSQGMMQRETQYF. Using reference TRBV7-9 and TRBJ2-5 for the parts outside the CDR3, the full variable domain is DTGVSQNPRHKITKRGQNVTFRCDPISEHNRLYWYRQTLGQGPEFLTYFQNEAQLEKSRLLSDRFSAERPKGSFSTLEIQRTEQGDSAMYLCASSQGMMQRETQYFGPGTRLLVL.

The CDR3 spells CASSPPSGTSDGRYEQYF. As DNA, the CDR3 is TGTGCCAGCTCACCTCCTAGCGGCACTAGCGACGGGCGCTACGAGCAGTACTTC. The V call is TRBV18, the J call TRBJ2-7; 7 positions agree with TRBD2. The CDR3 contains 18 residues. Germline V lookup: CDR1 KGHSH, CDR2 LQKENI. The V gene end was trimmed by 3 bases and the J gene end by 3 bases; junction bases not matched to a gene: 17.

The CDR3 loop is CASLSRVGTMETQYF. Written as DNA, the CDR3 is TGTGCCAGCCTCTCAAGAGTAGGGACGATGGAGACCCAGTACTTC. The chain carries TRBV7-8 and TRBJ2-5; D possibly matches TRBD1 or TRBD2 (5 bases each). CDR3 length: 15 amino acids. Germline V lookup: CDR1 SGHVS, CDR2 FQNEAQ. The ends were cut back, 8 bases at V and 5 bases at J, with 21 bases in the middle.

V usage is TRBV7-9 and J usage is TRBJ2-7; 11 bases agree with TRBD1. Germline V gene sequence: CDR1 SEHNR, CDR2 FQNEAQ (reference sequence). The CDR3 covers 18 residues. J lost 2 bases, V lost 5 bases, and 14 bases had no gene match. The CDR3 here is CASSPPYDPGQGAYEQYF. The DNA for the CDR3 is TGTGCCAGCAGCCCTCCCTATGATCCGGGACAGGGGGCCTACGAGCAGTACTTC.

This chain uses TRBV24-1 with TRBJ2-7; 8 bases agree with TRBD1. This CDR3 has 13 residues. J gave up 6 bases and V 5 bases, and 5 bases lay outside the gene matches. From germline, CDR1 is KGHDR and CDR2 SFDVKD. CDR3 sequence: CATSGKTGAEQYF. The CDR3 DNA reads as TGTGCCACCAGTGGAAAGACAGGGGCCGAGCAGTACTTC.

V is TRBV7-6 and J is TRBJ2-1; the D is unclear. Germline loops: CDR1 SGHVS, CDR2 FNYEAQ. The CDR3 is 12 residues long. Trimming removed 2 bases from V and 9 bases from J, with 8 bases in between. In nucleotides, the CDR3 is TGTGCCAGCAGCTTAAACGGCGCTGAGCAGTTCTTC. Residues: CASSLNGAEQFF.

This chain links TRBV28 with TRBJ2-1; 10 bases fit TRBD1. The CDR3 sequence is 13 residues long. Germline CDR1 reads MDHEN; CDR2 reads SYDVKM. V dropped 6 bases and J dropped 6; count of bases not matched to a gene: 2. CDR3 bases: TGTGCCAGCAGGGACAGGGGGAGCAATGAGCAGTTCTTC. This encodes CASRDRGSNEQFF. Full variable domain (remainder filled in from reference TRBV28 and TRBJ2-1): DVKVTQSSRYLVKRTGEKVFLECVQDMDHENMFWYRQDPGLGLRLIYFSYDVKMKEKGDIPEGYSVSREKKERFSLILESASTNQTSMYLCASRDRGSNEQFFGPGTRLTVL.

With respect to this clone: The missing conserved phenylalanine or tryptophan at the end of this CDR3 makes a read error likely. Because the CDR3's place on the DNA is in doubt, the DNA is left out and the CDR3 is given as listed by TCRdb. The chain employs TRBV12-5 and TRBJ1-1; TRBD1, as called in the table, went unchecked against the DNA. Germline-derived CDR1 and CDR2 are LGHNT and FRNRAP. The CDR3 length equals 9 residues, ends included. CDR3 loop: CASGLSPTY.

The chain has TRBV6-2 or TRBV6-3 and TRBJ1-5; D is undetermined. This CDR3 has 12 residues. Germline lookup yields CDR1 MNHEY and CDR2 SVGEGT. V lost 2 bases and J 6 bases, leaving 5 bases between the germline ends. This CDR3 reads CASSYPSQPQHF. CDR3 coding DNA: TGTGCCAGCAGTTACCCTAGTCAGCCCCAGCATTTT.

J is TRBJ2-7 and V is TRBV9; 9 nucleotides line up with TRBD1. In germline, CDR1 is SGDLS, CDR2 YYNGEE. V shed 0 bases and J 0 bases; nucleotides not matched to a gene: 4. The CDR3 runs to 16 residues. CDR3 region: CASSVDWDRASYEQYF. DNA of the CDR3: TGTGCCAGCAGCGTAGATTGGGACAGGGCCTCCTACGAGCAGTACTTC.

V usage is TRBV5-1 and J usage is TRBJ2-1; D possibly corresponds to TRBD1 (6 bases). V was cut by 1 base and J by 5 bases, with 7 bases left in between. CDR1 and CDR2 (germline): SGHRS, YFSETQ. The CDR3 sequence is 13 residues long. The CDR3 region has the DNA TGCGCCAGCAGCTTGAGGACAGACAATGAGCAGTTCTTC. It translates to CASSLRTDNEQFF.

The rearrangement joins TRBV19 to TRBJ2-1; 10 bases agree with TRBD1. V shed 10 bases, J shed 4 bases, and the junction held 7 bases outside the gene matches. This CDR3 comprises 14 residues. Germline lookup yields CDR1 LNHDA and CDR2 SQIVND (reference sequence). CDR3 DNA: TGTGCCACCCAGCGGGGACAGGGGTACAATGAGCAGTTCTTC. Its translation: CATQRGQGYNEQFF.

V usage is TRBV9 and J usage is TRBJ1-3, with D perhaps TRBD1 (5 bases). Trimming left V 4 bases short and J 2 bases short, with 22 bases between. CDR3 length equals 18 residues. The germline CDR1 and CDR2 sequences are SGDLS and YYNGEE. This CDR3 is CASSSSRGGITAGNTIYF. CDR3 nucleotide sequence: TGTGCCAGCAGCTCCTCCCGGGGGGGGATTACTGCTGGAAACACCATATATTTT.

The chain uses TRBV6-5 and TRBJ2-7; D is perhaps TRBD1 or TRBD2 (5 bases each). The ends were cut back, 5 bases at V and 11 bases at J, with 22 bases in the middle. Germline V CDR1 and CDR2: MNHEY, SVGAGI. This CDR3 contains 14 residues. The DNA of the CDR3 is TGTGCCAGCAGTCCCGGGACGGCCTCCGGAGTGAAGTACTTC. Translating it yields CASSPGTASGVKYF.